This section outlines one TCR beta chain sequence together with its context. No antigen is known for it. The data stem from a study of identical twins. The study's findings and limits: Cord blood beta clonotypes present at high abundance carried fewer insertions; no such pattern appeared in memory repertoires. Compared with unrelated sharing, twin-shared out-of-frame alpha sequences had more low-probability sequences.

TCRdb re-called the 5' RACE reads through MiXCR, storing one row per CDR3 protein. The sample lists approximately 700,000 distinct CDR3 sequences, roughly 18% seen once, with around 12% in the top ten. The V segment lost 5 bases and the J segment 2 bases; nucleotides outside the gene matches: 6. Germline CDR1 SGHTA, CDR2 FQGNSA. The CDR3 covers 14 residues. The sample also formed part of further work on T cells expressing NK-cell markers. That work contributes: HCMV seropositivity marked seven of the eight sequenced donors; one was seronegative. For about 6 donors, the dominant NKG2C+ clonotypes made up roughly 1.0-7.5% of their CD8+ T cells.

The clonotype comes from a woman under 30 in good health. The rearrangement links TRBV7-2 to TRBJ2-7, with 7 bases matching TRBD2. Source material: PBMCs. The CDR3 region is CASSQWEGPYEQYF. In DNA, the CDR3 is TGTGCCAGCAGCCAGTGGGAGGGGCCCTACGAGCAGTACTTC.